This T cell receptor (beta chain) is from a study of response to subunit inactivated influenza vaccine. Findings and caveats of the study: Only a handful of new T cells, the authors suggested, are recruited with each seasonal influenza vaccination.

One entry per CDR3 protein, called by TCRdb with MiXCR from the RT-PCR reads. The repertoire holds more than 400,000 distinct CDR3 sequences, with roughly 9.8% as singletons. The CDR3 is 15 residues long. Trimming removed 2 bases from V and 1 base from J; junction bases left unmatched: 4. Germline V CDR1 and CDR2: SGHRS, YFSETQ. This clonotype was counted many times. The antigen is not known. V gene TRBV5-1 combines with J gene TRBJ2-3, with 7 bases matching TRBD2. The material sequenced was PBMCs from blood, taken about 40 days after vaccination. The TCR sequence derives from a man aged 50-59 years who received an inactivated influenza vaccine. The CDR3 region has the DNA TGCGCCAGCAGCTTCAGCGGGGACCGCACAGATACGCAGTATTTT. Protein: CASSFSGDRTDTQYF.